These 3 T cell receptor beta chains share one sample of origin, sequenced in a study of T cell responses to AZD1222 COVID-19 vaccine. Sequencing used immunoSEQ multiplex PCR; TCRdb keeps in-frame clones, though not all of them. Of 130,000 or so clones listed, approximately 85% are singletons. The sample consisted of peripheral blood, taken 28 days after the second AZD1222 dose. The receptors shown here come from an adult who received the AZD1222 COVID-19 vaccine.

The V call is TRBV5-4, the J call TRBJ1-4; D is perhaps TRBD1 (5 bases). The CDR3 consists of 15 residues. Germline V gene lookup returns CDR1 SGHNT and CDR2 YYREEE (reference sequence). V was pared by 0 bases and J by 5 bases, with 11 bases between. The CDR3 sequence: CASSLAGGSNEKLFF. The CDR3 DNA reads TGTGCCAGCAGCTTGGCCGGGGGGTCAAATGAAAAACTGTTTTTT.

The V gene is TRBV12-2, the J gene TRBJ1-1; the D call of TRBD1 is as the table states it, not checked on the DNA. TRBV12-2 is a documented pseudogene. CDR3 length equals 16 residues. The CDR3, as DNA: TGTGCAAGTCGCTCCCCAACTTTGACAGTGAACACTGAAGCTTTCTTT. This translates into CASRSPTLTVNTEAFF.

As for this clone: Other DNA sequences in this specimen translate into the identical CDR3. This chain uses TRBV19 with TRBJ1-2; TRBD1 might be the D (5 bases). V was shortened by 3 bases and J by 5 bases, with 10 bases between the two germline ends. The CDR3 totals 13 residues. Germline V gives CDR1 LNHDA, CDR2 SQIVND (reference sequence). This CDR3 is CASSIGTDYGYTF. The DNA of the CDR3 is TGTGCCAGTAGTATCGGGACGGATTATGGCTACACCTTC.